This T cell receptor (beta chain) came from a study of blood T cell repertoires in COVID-19 (dated by TCRdb to 2018 to 2020). Background for the entire study: Samples covering the acute and convalescent phases of COVID-19 were provided by collaborators in the United States, Italy and Spain. The prospective study material was composed of cDNA or gDNA derived from T cells, B-cell-depleted T cells, or PBMCs. Deeply sampled blood TCRbeta repertoires from subjects exposed to, actively infected with, or recovered from COVID-19 were included in the dataset. The repertoires were made available in a free public database intended to serve as a resource for research on the immune response to SARS-CoV-2. The samples were drawn from the first 160 participants of the ongoing ImmuneRACE study and from 1,254 subjects provided by 6 global collaborators. A de-identified subject ID, COVID-19 status, age in years and sex were almost always included in the sample metadata. Where HLA class I and class II types were available, the types were taken from metadata supplied by the sample provider, not from assay-based typing. What the study reported, not specific to this receptor: The quantity of clinical and demographic metadata differed by source and by participant and was supplied without curation.

CDR1 LNHNV and CDR2 YYDKDF were looked up in the germline V gene (reference sequence). Measured from the cysteine to the phenylalanine, the CDR3 is 17 residues long. The retained sequence is limited to the CDR3, 51 bases, with the frame set at the first base. Relative to germline, V is 0 bases shorter and J is 10 bases shorter, with 19 bases between their ends. The immunoSEQ Assay, a bias-controlled multiplex PCR, was used to amplify TCRbeta CDR3 regions from genomic DNA. In the source study's methods: The number of nucleated cells in each sample was estimated from the amplification of reference gene primers within the assay. To quantify the absolute abundance of each unique TCRbeta CDR3 rearrangement, sequence reads were collapsed and filtered. Productive Simpson clonality was computed per sample as the square root of Simpson's diversity index over productive rearrangements. Entries here come from immuneACCESS through TCRdb and include only in-frame sequences with V and J called. Some clones fail to appear in such tables; in the studies checked, an unresolved V gene covers under half of the shortfall, and the cause of the remainder is unknown. Clonal size and the V and J genes are those of that table, whereas D and trimming came from the DNA. Counted in this sample were 270,000 or so clones; approximately 84% of them appeared once. The leading ten clones occupy 8.6% of the sample.

The collaborating institutions used their own protocols to collect whole blood in K2EDTA tubes. For TCRbeta analysis, collaborators shipped samples as frozen whole blood, isolated PBMCs, or DNA extracted from either of those sample types. Of note for this clone: This clone's antigen is unknown. Base qualities were left out, and no much larger clone turns up one base away.

The sequencing input was peripheral blood. The receptor's source is a human donor in a cohort sampled during active COVID-19. The V and J segments used are TRBV15 and TRBJ1-6; no D segment can be confidently identified. The sequence in DNA is TGTGCCACCAGCAGAGATTTGGGCGGGAACCTAGGATCACCCCTCCACTTT. Its translation is CATSRDLGGNLGSPLHF.